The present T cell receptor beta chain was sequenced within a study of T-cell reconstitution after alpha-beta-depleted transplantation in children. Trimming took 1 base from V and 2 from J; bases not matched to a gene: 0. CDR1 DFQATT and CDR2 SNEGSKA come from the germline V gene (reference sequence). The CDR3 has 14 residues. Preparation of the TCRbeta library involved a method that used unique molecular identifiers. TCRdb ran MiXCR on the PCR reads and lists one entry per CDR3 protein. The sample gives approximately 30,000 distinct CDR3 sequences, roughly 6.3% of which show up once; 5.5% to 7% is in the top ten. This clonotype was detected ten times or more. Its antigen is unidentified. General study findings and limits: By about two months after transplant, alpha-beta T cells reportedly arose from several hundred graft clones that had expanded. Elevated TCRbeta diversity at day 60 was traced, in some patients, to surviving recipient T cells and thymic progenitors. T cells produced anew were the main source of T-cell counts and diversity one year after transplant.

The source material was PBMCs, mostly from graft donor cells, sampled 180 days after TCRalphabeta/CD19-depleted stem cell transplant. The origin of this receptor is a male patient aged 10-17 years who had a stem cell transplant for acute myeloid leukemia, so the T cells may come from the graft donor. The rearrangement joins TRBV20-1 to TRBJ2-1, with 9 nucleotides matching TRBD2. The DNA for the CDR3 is TGCAGTGCTAGAGGACTAGCGGCCTACAATGAGCAGTTCTTC. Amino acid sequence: CSARGLAAYNEQFF.